This TCR beta chain derives from a study of cytomegalovirus exposure and HLA in healthy donors. Study conclusions and caveats: Follow-up analysis seemed to connect common viral pathogens with several of the most significant clusters identified.

This CDR3 region has 14 residues. Trimming stripped 7 bases from V and 10 bases from J, with 17 bases between. CDR1 is ENHRY, CDR2 SYGVKD, per germline. As regards this clone: No antigen is known for it.

A multiplex PCR was run with 60 Vbeta primers and 13 Jbeta primers. Repertoires were generated with immunoSEQ multiplex PCR, while TCRdb's copy carries only in-frame clones and drops some. The table shows some 120,000 clones, with 65% occurring only once. Each of the donors was a healthy bone marrow donor. Sequenced input: PBMCs. This chain connects TRBV10-3 to TRBJ1-6; weak D call: TRBD1 (6 bases). This TCR derives from a woman aged 40 to 50 in good health and CMV-seropositive. The CDR3 reads CAIKDTGSRSPLHF. CDR3 DNA: TGTGCCATCAAGGATACAGGGAGCAGGTCACCCCTCCACTTT.